This TCR beta chain originates from a study of cytomegalovirus exposure and HLA in healthy donors. Study-level findings and limits: In the roughly 130 validation repertoires, a later analysis found that first-cohort TCR clusters tended to co-occur. Cytomegalovirus-associated TCR beta chains were listed, numbering approximately 150.

Trimming removed 3 bases from V and 2 bases from J; junction bases left unmatched: 3. The CDR3 runs to 14 residues. Germline lookup yields CDR1 MDHEN and CDR2 SYDVKM. Here immunoSEQ multiplex PCR was the method, and the copy in TCRdb shows in-frame clones only, minus some. The table lists 130,000 to 150,000 clones, 80% to 90% of them singletons, with approximately 3% in the top ten. Of note for this clone: Its antigen is as yet unknown.

The source material was PBMCs. This TCR was recovered from a man between 18 and 29 years old in good health and CMV-seronegative. The chain links TRBV28 to TRBJ2-7; 8 positions match TRBD1. The CDR3 DNA reads as TGTGCCAGCAGTTTGACAGGGGCGGCCTACGAGCAGTACTTC. Protein: CASSLTGAAYEQYF.